A selection of T cell receptor beta chains follows, all from one sample in a study of shared clonotypes between healthy human individuals. Data came from immunoSEQ multiplex PCR; TCRdb stores just in-frame clones and leaves some out. Of millions of clones in the sample, just under 95% were seen once. Sequenced material: naive CD8+ T cells sorted from blood. Receptor source: a man between 18 and 35 years old in good health. Both conserved end residues are part of each CDR3. Clone size is stated in some rows and not others, as once, few, many or a class when expanded.

size | V | CDR3
once | TRBV7-9 | CASSSNRDPNQPQHF
- | TRBV13 | CASSLGPWNTGELFF
- | TRBV7-6 | CASSAFGGLNTEAFF
- | TRBV7-9 | CASSSRDRVGETQYF
- | TRBV11-1 | CASSQDGSSYNEQFF
- | TRBV7-9 | CASSLAVGTGIEQFF
- | TRBV5-1 | CASSPSQLAGYQDTQYF
- | TRBV7-8 | CASSLSGYEQYF
- | TRBV4-1 | CASSQVSAQRVPNGETQYF
- | TRBV6-5 | CASSYSGTGVTEAFF
- | TRBV7-9 | CASSLSHPGQGLYGYTF
- | TRBV28 | CASSFLFGTDNQPQHF
- | TRBV13 | CASSRVGTEAFF
- | TRBV5-8 | CASSSLGSTYNEQFF
- | TRBV27 | CASSRIAGSGYEQYF
- | TRBV7-9 | CASSFGADTQYF
- | TRBV5-6 | CASSRLWGATEAFF
- | TRBV7-9 | CASSLAVGGVGQETQYF
- | TRBV27 | CASSLGISSTEAFF
- | TRBV4-1 | CASSQGSRGGSSYEQYF
- | TRBV27 | CASSLVEGEKLFF
once | TRBV9 | CASSVDSDLETQYF
- | TRBV5-6 | CAGSLGETYGYTF
- | TRBV7-9 | CASSLGLAGGKYNEQFF
- | TRBV6-1 | CASSEGRFYEQYF
once | TRBV6-5 | CATQREENTGELFF
- | TRBV28 | CASSWTDSYNEQFF
- | TRBV9 | CASSGHGENSYNSPLHF
- | TRBV27 | CASSLSLGSLSYEQYF
- | TRBV4-1 | CASSSLAGGPMETQYF
- | TRBV28 | CASSFPRAPEETQYF
few | TRBV19 | CASSSQGYGYGYTF
- | TRBV7-9 | CASSITLDYEQYF
- | TRBV6-5 | CASFPRAGGNNEQYF
- | TRBV5-5 | CASSLADHSGNTIYF
- | TRBV30 | CATDRQPEAFF
- | TRBV27 | CASSPMGPGMNSPLHF
- | TRBV7-9 | CASSSDAAGAVYEQYF
- | TRBV27 | CASSPTFANQPQHF
- | TRBV7-6 | CASSLDGVGYEQYF
- | TRBV19 | CASSIPPPGAFF
- | TRBV7-9 | CASSLEGPQPQHF
once | TRBV19 | CASSIAPGLAGARMVDEQFF
- | TRBV7-8 | CASSLGAEMNTEAFF
- | TRBV6-4 | CASSEFFGNQPQHF
- | TRBV14 | CASSLGQGRTEAFF